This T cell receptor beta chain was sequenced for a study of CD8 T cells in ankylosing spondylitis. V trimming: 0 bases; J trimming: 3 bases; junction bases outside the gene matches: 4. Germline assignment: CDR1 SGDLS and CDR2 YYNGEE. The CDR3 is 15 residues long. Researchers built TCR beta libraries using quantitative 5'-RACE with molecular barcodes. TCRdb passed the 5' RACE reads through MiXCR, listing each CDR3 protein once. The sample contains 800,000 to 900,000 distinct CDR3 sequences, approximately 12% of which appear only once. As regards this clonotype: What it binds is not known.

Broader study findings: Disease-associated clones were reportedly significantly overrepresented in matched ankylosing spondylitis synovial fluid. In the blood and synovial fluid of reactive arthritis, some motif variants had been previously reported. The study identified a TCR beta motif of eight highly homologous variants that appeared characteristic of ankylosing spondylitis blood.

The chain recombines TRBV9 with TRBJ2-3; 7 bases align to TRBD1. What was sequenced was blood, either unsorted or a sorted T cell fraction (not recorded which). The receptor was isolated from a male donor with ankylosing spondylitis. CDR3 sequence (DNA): TGTGCCAGCAGCGTAGACGCAGGGGGAACAGATACGCAGTATTTT. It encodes CASSVDAGGTDTQYF.